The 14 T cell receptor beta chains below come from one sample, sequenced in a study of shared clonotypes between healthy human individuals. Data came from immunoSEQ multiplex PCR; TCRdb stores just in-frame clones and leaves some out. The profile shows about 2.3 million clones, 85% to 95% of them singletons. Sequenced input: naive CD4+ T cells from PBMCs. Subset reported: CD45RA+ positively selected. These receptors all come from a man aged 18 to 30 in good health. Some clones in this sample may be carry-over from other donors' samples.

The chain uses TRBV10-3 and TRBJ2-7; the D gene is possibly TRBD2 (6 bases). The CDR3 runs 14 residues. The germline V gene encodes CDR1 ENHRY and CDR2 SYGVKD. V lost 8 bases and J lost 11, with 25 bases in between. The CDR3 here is CAIGVGGGGDLEYF. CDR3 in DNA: TGTGCCATCGGCGTGGGCGGCGGAGGGGATTTAGAGTACTTC.

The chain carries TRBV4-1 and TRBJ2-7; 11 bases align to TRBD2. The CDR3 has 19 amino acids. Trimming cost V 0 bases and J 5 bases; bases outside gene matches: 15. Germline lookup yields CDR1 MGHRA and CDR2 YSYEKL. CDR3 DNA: TGCGCCAGCAGCCAAGATCGAGGTAGCGGGAGGGCCAATACGAACGAGCAGTACTTC. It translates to CASSQDRGSGRANTNEQYF.

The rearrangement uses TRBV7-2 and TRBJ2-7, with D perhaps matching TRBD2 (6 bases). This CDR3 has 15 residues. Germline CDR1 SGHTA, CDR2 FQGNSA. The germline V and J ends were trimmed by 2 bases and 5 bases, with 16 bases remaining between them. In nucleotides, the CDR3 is TGTGCCAGCAGCTTAATGACGGGAGTGGTGAACGAGCAGTACTTC. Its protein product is CASSLMTGVVNEQYF. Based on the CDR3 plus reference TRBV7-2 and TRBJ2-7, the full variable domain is GAGVSQSPSNKVTEKGKDVELRCDPISGHTALYWYRQSLGQGLEFLIYFQGNSAPDKSGLPSDRFSAERTGGSVSTLTIQRTQQEDSAVYLCASSLMTGVVNEQYFGPGTRLTVT.

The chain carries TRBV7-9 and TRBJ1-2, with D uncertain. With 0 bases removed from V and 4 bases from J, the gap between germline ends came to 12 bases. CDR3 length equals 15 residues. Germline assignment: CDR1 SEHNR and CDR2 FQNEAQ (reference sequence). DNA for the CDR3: TGTGCCAGCAGCTTAGCTGGCCCTAGGCCCTATGGCTACACCTTC. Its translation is CASSLAGPRPYGYTF.

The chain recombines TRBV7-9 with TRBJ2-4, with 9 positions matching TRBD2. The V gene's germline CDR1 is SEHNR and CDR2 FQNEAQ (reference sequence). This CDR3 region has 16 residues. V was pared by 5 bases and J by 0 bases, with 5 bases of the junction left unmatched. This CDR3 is CASSLVAGVAKNIQYF. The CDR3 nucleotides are TGTGCCAGCAGCCTAGTAGCGGGAGTAGCCAAAAACATTCAGTACTTC.

The CDR3 DNA reads TGTGCCAGCACCCCCGTGAGGGGTTCCACTGAAGCTTTCTTT. Translating it yields CASTPVRGSTEAFF. The chain uses TRBV7-2 and TRBJ1-1, with a weak D call TRBD1 (5 bases). The V and J ends lost 7 bases and 4 bases respectively, with 16 bases between them. Germline lookup yields CDR1 SGHTA and CDR2 FQGNSA. This CDR3 region has 14 residues.

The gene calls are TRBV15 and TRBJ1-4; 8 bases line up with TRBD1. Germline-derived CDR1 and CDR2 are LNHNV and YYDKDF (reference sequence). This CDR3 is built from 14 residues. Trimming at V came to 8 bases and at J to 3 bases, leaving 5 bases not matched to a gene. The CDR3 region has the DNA TGTGCCACCGGCCCGACAGGGGCTAATGAAAAACTGTTTTTT. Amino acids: CATGPTGANEKLFF.

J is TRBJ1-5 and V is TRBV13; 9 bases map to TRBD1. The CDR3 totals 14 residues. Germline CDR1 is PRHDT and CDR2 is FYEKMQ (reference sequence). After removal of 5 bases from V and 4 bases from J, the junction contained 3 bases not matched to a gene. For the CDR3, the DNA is TGTGCCAGCAGCACCGGGACAGGGAATCAGCCCCAGCATTTT. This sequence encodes CASSTGTGNQPQHF.

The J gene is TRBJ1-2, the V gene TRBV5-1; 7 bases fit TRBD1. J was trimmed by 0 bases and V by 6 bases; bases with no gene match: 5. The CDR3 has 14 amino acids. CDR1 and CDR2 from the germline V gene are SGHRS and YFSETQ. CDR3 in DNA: TGCGCCAGCACCTGGGACAGACCTAACTATGGCTACACCTTC. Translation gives CASTWDRPNYGYTF.

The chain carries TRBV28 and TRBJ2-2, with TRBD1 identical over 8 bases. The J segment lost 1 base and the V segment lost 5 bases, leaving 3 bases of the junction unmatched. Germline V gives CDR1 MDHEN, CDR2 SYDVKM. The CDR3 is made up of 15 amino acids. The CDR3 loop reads CASSRTGLNTGELFF. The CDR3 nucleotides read TGTGCCAGCAGTCGGACAGGGCTGAACACCGGGGAGCTGTTTTTT. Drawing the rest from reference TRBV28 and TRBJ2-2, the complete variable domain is DVKVTQSSRYLVKRTGEKVFLECVQDMDHENMFWYRQDPGLGLRLIYFSYDVKMKEKGDIPEGYSVSREKKERFSLILESASTNQTSMYLCASSRTGLNTGELFFGEGSRLTVL.

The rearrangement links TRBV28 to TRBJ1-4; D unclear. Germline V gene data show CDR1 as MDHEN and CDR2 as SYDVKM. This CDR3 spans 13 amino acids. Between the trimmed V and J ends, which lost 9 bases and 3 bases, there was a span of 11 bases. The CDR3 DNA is TGTGCCAGTGCTTGGGGTCCTAATGAAAAACTGTTTTTT. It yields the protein CASAWGPNEKLFF.

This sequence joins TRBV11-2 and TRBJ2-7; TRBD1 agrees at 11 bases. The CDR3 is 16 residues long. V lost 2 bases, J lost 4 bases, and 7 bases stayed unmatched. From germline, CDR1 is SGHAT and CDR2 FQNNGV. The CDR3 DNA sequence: TGTGCCAGCAGCTTACGGACAGGGGGCGAAAAGTACGAGCAGTACTTC. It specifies CASSLRTGGEKYEQYF.

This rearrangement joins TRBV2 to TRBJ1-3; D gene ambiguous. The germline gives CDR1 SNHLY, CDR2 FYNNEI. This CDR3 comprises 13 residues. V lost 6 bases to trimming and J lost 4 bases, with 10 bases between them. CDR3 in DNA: TGTGCCAGCAGGCAACCGGTCGGAAACACCATATATTTT. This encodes CASRQPVGNTIYF.

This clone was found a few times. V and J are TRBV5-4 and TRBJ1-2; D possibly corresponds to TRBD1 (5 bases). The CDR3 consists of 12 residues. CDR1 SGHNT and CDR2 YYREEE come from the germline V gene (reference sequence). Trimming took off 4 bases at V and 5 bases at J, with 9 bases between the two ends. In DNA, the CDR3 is TGTGCCAGCAGCCCCGGGACGTATGGCTACACCTTC. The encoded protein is CASSPGTYGYTF.